This T cell receptor (beta chain) was recovered during a study of beta chain features in type 1 diabetes. The sequenced template was cDNA made from the entire isolated RNA. Produced via immunoSEQ multiplex PCR; TCRdb's table is partial and in-frame only. The sample shows almost 350,000 clones, 6.5% to 10% of them seen only once. Germline V gene lookup returns CDR1 SGHRS and CDR2 YFSETQ. The CDR3 is made up of 13 amino acids. Trimming left V 0 bases short and J 5 bases short, with 8 bases between. Specimen: central memory CD4+ T cells from blood. The rearrangement joins TRBV5-1 to TRBJ2-5; maybe TRBD1 (6 bases). The receptor's source is a woman under 30 in good health. The CDR3 DNA sequence: TGCGCCAGCAGCTTGGTCCAGGGGGAGACCCAGTACTTC. Translated: CASSLVQGETQYF.